What follows are 19 T cell receptor beta chains derived from one specimen sequenced in a study of blood T cell repertoires in COVID-19 (dated by TCRdb to between 2020 and 2021). Libraries came from the immunoSEQ multiplex PCR assay. TCRdb mirrors the immuneACCESS table, restricted to in-frame sequences. Some clones are absent from its copies; in checked studies, under half trace to an unresolved V gene, and the reason for the others is unknown. This sample comprises 200,000 to 250,000 clones, 80% to 90% of them detected only once. The top ten constitute just under 20% of the sample. The sample taken for sequencing was peripheral blood. Every receptor here comes from a man aged 30 to 45 with active or convalescent COVID-19.

This chain uses TRBV6-5 with TRBJ1-1; D perhaps matches TRBD1 (6 bases). CDR3 size: 13 residues. The ends were cut back, 10 bases at V and 4 bases at J, with 16 bases in the middle. Germline CDR1 and CDR2: MNHEY and SVGAGI. The CDR3 loop reads CATSRGAGTEAFF. In DNA form, the CDR3 reads TGTGCCACCTCCCGGGGGGCTGGCACTGAAGCTTTCTTT.

The chain has TRBV7-9 and TRBJ1-5; D might be TRBD1 (5 bases). The CDR3 consists of 12 residues. The germline V and J ends were trimmed by 5 bases and 9 bases, with 11 bases remaining between them. The germline gives CDR1 SEHNR, CDR2 FQNEAQ (reference sequence). The DNA of the CDR3 is TGTGCCAGCAGCCCCCCGGGGGGGCCCCAGCATTTT. Its protein is CASSPPGGPQHF. The full variable domain, its missing parts supplied by reference TRBV7-9 and TRBJ1-5, is DTGVSQNPRHKITKRGQNVTFRCDPISEHNRLYWYRQTLGQGPEFLTYFQNEAQLEKSRLLSDRFSAERPKGSFSTLEIQRTEQGDSAMYLCASSPPGGPQHFGDGTRLSIL.

The V and J genes are TRBV5-8 and TRBJ2-5; D not resolved. CDR3 length equals 11 residues. Deletions cut 1 base from V and 5 bases from J, with 3 bases between. Germline V gene lookup returns CDR1 SGHTS and CDR2 YDEGEE. The CDR3 DNA follows: TGTGCCAGCAGCTTGCCTGAGACCCAGTACTTC. Amino acids: CASSLPETQYF. Full variable domain (rest looked up from reference TRBV5-8 and TRBJ2-5): EAGVTQSPTHLIKTRGQQATLRCSPISGHTSVYWYQQALGLGLQFLLWYDEGEERNRGNFPPRFSGRQFPNYSSELNVNALELEDSALYLCASSLPETQYFGPGTRLLVL.

This clone was seen only a few times. The gene calls are TRBV19 and TRBJ1-2; no reliable D call. CDR1 and CDR2 from the germline V gene are LNHDA and SQIVND (reference sequence). Trimming removed 1 base from V and 8 bases from J, with 11 bases in between. The CDR3 extends over 13 amino acids. The CDR3 DNA sequence: TGTGCCAGTAGTATAGGGAGGCCCCGAGGCTACACCTTC. Encoded protein: CASSIGRPRGYTF.

This clone was detected only once. The chain recombines TRBV7-8 with TRBJ1-3; possibly TRBD1 for D (5 bases). V dropped 2 bases and J dropped 4 bases, with 18 bases sitting between them. CDR1 is SGHVS, CDR2 FQNEAQ, per germline. The CDR3 runs 17 residues. Here the CDR3 DNA reads TGTGCCAGCAGCTTAAGGTCTGGGGCCCTCGAGGGAAACACCATATATTTT. It translates to CASSLRSGALEGNTIYF. The full variable domain, in which reference TRBV7-8 and TRBJ1-3 provide the parts outside the CDR3, is GAGVSQSPRYKVAKRGQDVALRCDPISGHVSLFWYQQALGQGPEFLTYFQNEAQLDKSGLPSDRFFAERPEGSVSTLKIQRTQQEDSAVYLCASSLRSGALEGNTIYFGEGSWLTVV.

This chain uses TRBV5-5 with TRBJ1-6; 10 bases are a match to TRBD1. Germline V gives CDR1 SGHKS, CDR2 YYEKEE (reference sequence). The CDR3 loop spans 15 amino acids. V was clipped by 5 bases and J by 9 bases; unmatched bases: 8. This CDR3 is CASSFSGQGSSPLHF. In DNA form, the CDR3 reads TGTGCCAGCAGTTTCTCGGGACAGGGGAGTTCACCCCTCCACTTT. Based on the CDR3 plus reference TRBV5-5 and TRBJ1-6, the full variable domain is DAGVTQSPTHLIKTRGQQVTLRCSPISGHKSVSWYQQVLGQGPQFIFQYYEKEERGRGNFPDRFSARQFPNYSSELNVNALLLGDSALYLCASSFSGQGSSPLHFGNGTRLTVT.

The V call is TRBV20-1, the J call TRBJ2-3, with D uncertain. Trimming took 7 bases from V and 0 from J, leaving 5 bases between them. Germline lookup yields CDR1 DFQATT and CDR2 SNEGSKA (reference sequence). The CDR3 sequence is 11 residues long. The CDR3 sequence: CSEASTDTQYF. The DNA of the CDR3 is TGCAGTGAAGCGAGCACAGATACGCAGTATTTT.

This clone was seen a few times. The sample carries other DNA sequences with the same CDR3. The chain links TRBV19 to TRBJ2-7; tentatively, D is TRBD2 (5 bases). This CDR3 comprises 13 residues. Germline assignment: CDR1 LNHDA and CDR2 SQIVND (reference sequence). Trimming removed 2 bases at V and 3 bases at J, with 8 bases between. CDR3 in amino acids: CASSISGSYEQYF. Here the CDR3 DNA reads TGTGCCAGTAGTATATCGGGGAGCTACGAGCAGTACTTC.

The count of this clone is one. This chain connects TRBV11-1 to TRBJ1-4, with no clear D. Germline assignment: CDR1 SGHAT and CDR2 FQDESV (reference sequence). This CDR3 contains 12 residues. With 7 bases removed from V and 10 bases from J, the gap between germline ends came to 13 bases. CDR3 nucleotide sequence: TGTGCCAGCATCCGCCCCGAGGGAAAACTGTTTTTT. Translated: CASIRPEGKLFF.

This chain joins TRBV6-6 and TRBJ2-7, with 8 bases fitting TRBD1. This CDR3 has 15 amino acids. The V gene end was trimmed by 7 bases and the J gene end by 2 bases; junction bases not matched to a gene: 10. Germline-derived CDR1 and CDR2 are MNHNY and SVGAGI (reference sequence). CDR3 DNA sequence: TGTGCCAGCACCCATGGGACAGGAGGTACCTACGAGCAGTACTTC. Translated, it gives CASTHGTGGTYEQYF.

This chain connects TRBV2 to TRBJ2-3; the D is unclear. V lost 7 bases and J lost 7, with 15 bases in between. CDR1 and CDR2 (germline): SNHLY, FYNNEI. CDR3 length: 13 residues. CDR3 amino acids: CASTFGSGYTQYF. Written as DNA, the CDR3 is TGTGCCAGCACTTTTGGGTCCGGGTATACGCAGTATTTT.

V is TRBV20-1 and J is TRBJ1-4; D is unclear. Trimming removed 0 bases from V and 7 bases from J, with 3 bases in between. Germline CDR1 reads DFQATT; CDR2 reads SNEGSKA (reference sequence). CDR3 size: 11 residues. CDR3 in DNA: TGCAGTGCTAGAGACCGTGAAAAACTGTTTTTT. It is translated as CSARDREKLFF.

This chain uses TRBV3-1 (or the pseudogene TRBV3-2) with TRBJ2-5; possible D gene TRBD1, 5 bases. CDR1 and CDR2 (germline): LGHDT, YNNKEL (reference sequence). Trimming pared 0 bases from V and 4 bases from J, leaving 9 bases between. The CDR3 covers 14 residues. The CDR3 sequence: CASSQDLGAETQYF. In DNA form, the CDR3 reads TGTGCCAGCAGCCAAGATCTAGGGGCAGAGACCCAGTACTTC.

The V call is TRBV4-1, the J call TRBJ1-1; D uncertain. The CDR3 loop spans 14 amino acids. Germline CDR1 and CDR2: MGHRA and YSYEKL. The V end was cut by 1 base, the J end by 6 bases, with 12 bases between. For the CDR3, the DNA is TGCGCCAGCAGCCAAGGTTGGTCCACGGCTGAAGCTTTCTTT. This codes for CASSQGWSTAEAFF.

The chain carries TRBV20-1 and TRBJ2-2; 9 bases are a match to TRBD1. V was clipped by 3 bases and J by 1 base; unmatched bases: 15. CDR3 length: 19 amino acids. Germline assignment: CDR1 DFQATT and CDR2 SNEGSKA (reference sequence). CDR3 sequence: CSASGRLLTGGMNTGELFF. Written as DNA, the CDR3 is TGCAGTGCTAGTGGGCGCCTTTTGACAGGGGGGATGAACACCGGGGAGCTGTTTTTT.

This clone came up a few times. The V gene is TRBV7-2, the J gene TRBJ1-5, with a tentative D call TRBD1 (5 bases). Germline-derived CDR1 and CDR2 are SGHTA and FQGNSA. V dropped 5 bases and J dropped 3 bases, with 14 bases sitting between them. The CDR3 spans 15 residues. CDR3 sequence reads: CASSPHQGNNQPQHF. DNA of the CDR3: TGTGCCAGCAGCCCCCATCAGGGCAACAATCAGCCCCAGCATTTT. The full variable domain, its missing parts supplied by reference TRBV7-2 and TRBJ1-5, is GAGVSQSPSNKVTEKGKDVELRCDPISGHTALYWYRQSLGQGLEFLIYFQGNSAPDKSGLPSDRFSAERTGGSVSTLTIQRTQQEDSAVYLCASSPHQGNNQPQHFGDGTRLSIL.

This rearrangement joins TRBV19 to TRBJ2-3; possibly TRBD2 for D (6 bases). Germline-derived CDR1 and CDR2 are LNHDA and SQIVND (reference sequence). This CDR3 is 17 amino acids long. Trimming took off 6 bases at V and 2 bases at J, with 21 bases between the two ends. The CDR3 protein is CASSSRGLASDTDTQYF. CDR3 sequence (DNA): TGTGCCAGTAGCTCAAGGGGCCTAGCGTCAGACACAGATACGCAGTATTTT.

Here the CDR3 reads CASSWHDEQYF. CDR3 bases: TGTGCCAGCAGTTGGCATGACGAGCAGTACTTC. The rearrangement uses TRBV6-2 or TRBV6-3 and TRBJ2-7; D is unresolved. This CDR3 has 11 amino acids. With 4 bases removed from V and 5 bases from J, the gap between germline ends came to 6 bases. Germline V gene lookup returns CDR1 MNHEY and CDR2 SVGEGT.

The chain couples TRBV28 to TRBJ2-3; 10 bases are shared with TRBD2. CDR1 is MDHEN and CDR2 is SYDVKM in the germline V gene. The CDR3 is 16 amino acids. Germline trimming cut 2 bases from V and 4 bases from J; bases unmatched to any gene: 6. The CDR3 sequence: CASSLPGLAAADTQYF. The CDR3 DNA reads as TGTGCCAGCAGTTTACCCGGACTAGCGGCCGCAGATACGCAGTATTTT.